This TCR beta chain was observed in a study of T cells after yellow fever vaccination. Study-wide points: Reappearing after the booster were most of the clones from primary vaccination (almost 97% CD4, about 88% CD8). Contaminants from the bulk population, in the form of abundant clonotypes, could be found in FACS-sorted repertoires.

This clonotype was seen only a few times. Its antigen is undetermined. Template switching by 5'RACE produced TCR cDNA, adding a universal primer site and UMIs. MiXCR, applied by TCRdb to the 5' RACE reads, yields one record per CDR3 protein. The sample gives 500,000 to 650,000 distinct CDR3 sequences, about 14% of which show up once; more than 12% is in the top ten. The CDR3 has 13 amino acids. Germline CDR1 and CDR2: SGHNT and YYREEE (reference sequence). The junction had 4 bases not matched to a gene; V was cut back by 4 bases and J by 8 bases. Material: PBMCs, obtained on the day of the yellow fever booster vaccination. V usage is TRBV5-4 and J usage is TRBJ2-1; 9 nucleotides line up with TRBD1. This clonotype was obtained from a man younger than 40 who received the YFV17D yellow fever vaccine. The CDR3 DNA reads TGTGCCAGCAGCCGGGACAGGGTGGATGAGCAGTTCTTC. Amino acid sequence: CASSRDRVDEQFF. Full variable domain (rest looked up from reference TRBV5-4 and TRBJ2-1): ETGVTQSPTHLIKTRGQQVTLRCSSQSGHNTVSWYQQALGQGPQFIFQYYREEENGRGNFPPRFSGLQFPNYSSELNVNALELDDSALYLCASSRDRVDEQFFGPGTRLTVL.